These 4 T cell receptor beta chains came from one sample sequenced in a study of T cells in Graves' hyperthyroidism and ophthalmopathy. TCR beta CDR3 regions were amplified from RNA. First-round RT-PCR of the TCR CDR3 relied on the HTBI primer set. TCRdb re-analysed the multiplex PCR reads in MiXCR, keeping a single row per CDR3 protein. The table has hundreds of thousands of distinct CDR3 sequences, roughly 40% seen once; the top ten hold about 9%. The specimen sequenced was blood. Receptors originate from a man younger than 30 with Graves' hyperthyroidism.

Comment on this clonotype: This clone may be a read error of a much larger clone one base away. V gene TRBV7-9 combines with J gene TRBJ1-6; 8 positions agree with TRBD1. Germline lookup yields CDR1 SEHNR and CDR2 FQNEAQ (reference sequence). CDR3 length: 17 amino acids. CDR3 DNA: TGTGCCAGCAGCTTACCTCTAGGACAGGGACGGAATTCACCCCCCCACTTT. Translating gives CASSLPLGQGRNSPPHF. Based on the CDR3 plus reference TRBV7-9 and TRBJ1-6, the full variable domain is DTGVSQNPRHKITKRGQNVTFRCDPISEHNRLYWYRQTLGQGPEFLTYFQNEAQLEKSRLLSDRFSAERPKGSFSTLEIQRTEQGDSAMYLCASSLPLGQGRNSPPHFGNGTRLTVT.

Ten or more counts support this clonotype. The chain employs TRBV20-1 and TRBJ1-2; D uncertain. Germline assignment: CDR1 DFQATT and CDR2 SNEGSKA (reference sequence). The CDR3 extends over 13 amino acids. V lost 3 bases, J lost 3 bases, and 11 bases lay in between. DNA for the CDR3: TGCAGTGCTAGTTCCAGGTCGGACTATGGCTACACCTTC. Residues: CSASSRSDYGYTF.

Only a few counts were recorded for this clonotype. V usage is TRBV7-2 and J usage is TRBJ2-7; D gene ambiguous. CDR1 is SGHTA and CDR2 is FQGNSA in the germline V gene. Trimming pared 4 bases from V and 0 bases from J, leaving 19 bases between. CDR3 length: 17 residues. CDR3 sequence reads: CASSSDPRTASSYEQYF. The CDR3 DNA follows: TGTGCCAGCAGCTCTGACCCGCGGACCGCGAGCTCCTACGAGCAGTACTTC. Full variable domain (remainder filled in from reference TRBV7-2 and TRBJ2-7): GAGVSQSPSNKVTEKGKDVELRCDPISGHTALYWYRQSLGQGLEFLIYFQGNSAPDKSGLPSDRFSAERTGGSVSTLTIQRTQQEDSAVYLCASSSDPRTASSYEQYFGPGTRLTVT.

The V call is TRBV4-1, the J call TRBJ1-2; D remains unclear. Trimming stripped 2 bases from V and 4 bases from J, with 14 bases between. The germline gives CDR1 MGHRA, CDR2 YSYEKL. The CDR3 has 15 residues. Here the CDR3 DNA reads TGCGCCAGCAGCCAACTCAAGACCGCCTTCTATGGCTACACCTTC. Translating gives CASSQLKTAFYGYTF.